The T cell receptor beta chain under discussion was sequenced for a study of control samples from healthy donors and cancer patients. The table came from immunoSEQ multiplex PCR; TCRdb's copy has only in-frame clones and leaves some out. This sample has fewer than 110,000 clones, with around 88% found just once. The CDR3 covers 10 residues. The V end was cut by 7 bases, the J end by 7 bases, with 7 bases between. CDR1 and CDR2 from the germline V gene are LNHDA and SQIVND (reference sequence). The chain links TRBV19 to TRBJ1-1, with D hard to call. Sequenced input: PBMCs. This TCR was recovered from a man in his fifties or sixties with lung cancer. CDR3 sequence reads: CASNGNEAFF. The DNA for the CDR3 is TGTGCCAGTAACGGGAATGAAGCTTTCTTT.